The T cell receptor (beta chain) described here comes from a study of cytomegalovirus exposure and HLA in healthy donors. The PCR ran on 60 Vbeta and 13 Jbeta primers. Some clones are missing from TCRdb's copy, which holds only in-frame ones; the method was immunoSEQ multiplex PCR. Among 72,000 or so clones, more than 75% were seen once, and the ten largest hold 7% to 8%. The table lists this clone with a count of one. Its target is not known. Overall study findings and caveats: In a later analysis, around 18,000 TCR beta sequences were associated with HLA alleles at 0.05 false discovery rate.

V lost 7 bases, J lost 6 bases, and 13 bases lay in between. Germline loops: CDR1 LNHDA, CDR2 SQIVND (reference sequence). The CDR3 totals 14 residues. Specimen: PBMCs. The genes are TRBV19 and TRBJ1-6; tentatively, D is TRBD1 (5 bases). This TCR came from a man in his late teens or twenties in good health and CMV-seropositive. The CDR3 coding sequence is TGTGCCAGTACCCTCGGGACTGGTAATTCACCCCTCCACTTT. Protein sequence: CASTLGTGNSPLHF.